This T cell receptor beta chain was captured by sequencing in a study of tumor and adjacent non-tumor tissue in lung cancer. Overall study context: On average, productive TCRbeta reads reached about 4.17 million per sample.

The library came from three nested PCR rounds adapted from ARM-PCR protocols. TCRdb ran MiXCR on the multiplex PCR reads and lists one entry per CDR3 protein. The sample contains more than 85,000 distinct CDR3 sequences, approximately 60% of which appear only once. General study points: Tumor tissue had significantly higher TCR diversity than normal lung.

The V and J ends lost 5 bases and 6 bases respectively, with 12 bases between them. The CDR3 is 13 residues long. Germline CDR1 is LGHNA and CDR2 is YNFKEQ. This sample's RNA came from whole unsorted tissue. Distant lung tissue was collected more than 3 cm away from the tumor edge. Details on this clonotype: Its antigen is undetermined.

The rearrangement links TRBV4-2 to TRBJ2-3; D gene uncertain. What was sequenced was distant non-tumor lung tissue. This receptor was identified in a man aged 25 to 40 with non-small cell lung cancer. The CDR3 spells CASSSPGWDTQYF. Here the CDR3 DNA reads TGTGCCAGCAGCTCCCCTGGATGGGATACGCAGTATTTT.